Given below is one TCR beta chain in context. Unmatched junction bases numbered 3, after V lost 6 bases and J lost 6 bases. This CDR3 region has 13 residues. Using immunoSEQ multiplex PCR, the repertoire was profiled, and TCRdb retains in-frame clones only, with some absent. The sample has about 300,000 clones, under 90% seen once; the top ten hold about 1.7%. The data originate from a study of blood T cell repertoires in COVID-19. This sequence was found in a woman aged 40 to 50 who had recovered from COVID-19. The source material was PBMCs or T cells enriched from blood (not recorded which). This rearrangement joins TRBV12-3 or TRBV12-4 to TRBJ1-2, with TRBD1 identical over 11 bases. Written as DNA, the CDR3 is TGTGCCAGCAGCCAGGGACAGGGGGATGGCTACACCTTC. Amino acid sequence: CASSQGQGDGYTF.